This TCR beta chain stems from a study of blood T cell repertoires in COVID-19. About the study: From T cells, B-cell-depleted T cells, or PBMCs came the material, which was cDNA or gDNA.

Per the original methods: Reference gene primer amplification gave estimated nucleated cell counts. Using immunoSEQ multiplex PCR, the repertoire was profiled, and TCRdb retains in-frame clones only, with some absent. The V and J calls and clone size were taken over from that table, and D and trimming were inferred from the DNA. The table includes about 370,000 clones, roughly nine tenths detected once. The V gene end was trimmed by 5 bases and the J gene end by 2 bases; junction bases not matched to a gene: 13. Germline loops: CDR1 MNHEY, CDR2 SMNVEV (reference sequence). The CDR3 is 18 amino acids.

The sequencing sample was made of peripheral blood. The receptor was derived from a woman aged 30 to 39 with COVID-19, enrolled during active disease. This chain connects TRBV27 to TRBJ2-1; 9 bases are a match to TRBD2. Here the CDR3 reads CASSPGLAGDPTYNEQFF. For the CDR3, the DNA is TGTGCCAGCAGTCCCGGTTTAGCGGGAGATCCCACCTACAATGAGCAGTTCTTC.